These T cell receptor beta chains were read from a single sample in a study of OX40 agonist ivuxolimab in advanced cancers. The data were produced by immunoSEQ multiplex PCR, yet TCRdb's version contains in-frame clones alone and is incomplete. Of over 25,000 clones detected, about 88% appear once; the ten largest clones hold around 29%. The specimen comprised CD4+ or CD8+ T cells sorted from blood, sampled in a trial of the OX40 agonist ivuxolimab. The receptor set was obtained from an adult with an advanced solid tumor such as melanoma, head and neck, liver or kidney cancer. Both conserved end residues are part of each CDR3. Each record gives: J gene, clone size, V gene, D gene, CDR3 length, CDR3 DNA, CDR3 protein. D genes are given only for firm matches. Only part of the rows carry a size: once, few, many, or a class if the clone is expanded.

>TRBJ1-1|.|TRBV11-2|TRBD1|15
TGTGCCAGCAGCTTCATGACAGGGGAATTTACTGAAGCTTTCTTT
CASSFMTGEFTEAFF
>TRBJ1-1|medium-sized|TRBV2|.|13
TGTGCCAGGGTGATTGCCAGGAACACTGAAGCTTTCTTT
CARVIARNTEAFF
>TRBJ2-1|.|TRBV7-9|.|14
TGTGCCAGCAGGGGGGGTGTGGTCTACAATGAGCAGTTCTTC
CASRGGVVYNEQFF
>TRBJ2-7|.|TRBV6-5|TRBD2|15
TGTGCCAGCAGTTACTCTAGCGGGGCGACTTACGAGCAGTACTTC
CASSYSSGATYEQYF
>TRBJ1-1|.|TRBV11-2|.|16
TGTGCCAGCAGCTTGGAGTTACTCCAACTGAACACTGAAGCTTTCTTT
CASSLELLQLNTEAFF
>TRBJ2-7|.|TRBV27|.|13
TGTGCCAGCAGTTTTTGGGAGTCCTACGAGCAGTACTTC
CASSFWESYEQYF
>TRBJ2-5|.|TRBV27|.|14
TGTGCCAGCAGTTACTGGGGGTCCCAAGAGACCCAGTACTTC
CASSYWGSQETQYF
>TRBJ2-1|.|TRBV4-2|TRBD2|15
TGTGCCAGCAGCCAGTCCGGGGGGAATGGGAATGAGCAGTTCTTC
CASSQSGGNGNEQFF
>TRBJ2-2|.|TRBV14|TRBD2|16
TGTGCCAGCAGCCTTCTAGCGGGGGGGCCGTCCGGGGAGCTGTTTTTT
CASSLLAGGPSGELFF
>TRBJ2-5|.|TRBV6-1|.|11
TGTGCCACTATGACGGAAGAGACCCAGTACTTC
CATMTEETQYF
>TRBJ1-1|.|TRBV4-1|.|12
TGCGCCAGCAGCACAGGACACACTGAAGCTTTCTTT
CASSTGHTEAFF
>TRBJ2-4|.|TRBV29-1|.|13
TGCAGTTTCATCAGCGCTGACAAAAACATTCAGTACTTC
CSFISADKNIQYF
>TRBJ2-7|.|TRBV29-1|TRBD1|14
TGCAGCGTCGAGGGGACAGGAGGTGTCTACGAGCAGTACTTC
CSVEGTGGVYEQYF
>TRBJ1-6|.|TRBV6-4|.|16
TGTGCCAGCAGTGACTCAGAGAGCTCCTATAATTCACCCCTCCACTTT
CASSDSESSYNSPLHF
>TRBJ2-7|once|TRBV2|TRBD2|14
TGTGCCAGCAGTAGACTAGCGTCCTCCTACGAGCAGTACTTC
CASSRLASSYEQYF
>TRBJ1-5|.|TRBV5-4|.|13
TGTGCCAGCAGTCTGGATCCTAATCAGCCCCAGCATTTT
CASSLDPNQPQHF
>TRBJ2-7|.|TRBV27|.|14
TGTGCCAGCAGTTTATACCCTGGACACTACGAGCAGTACTTC
CASSLYPGHYEQYF
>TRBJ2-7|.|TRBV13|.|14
TGTGCCAGCAGCTTCCCAGGGGAGGCCTACGAGCAGTACTTC
CASSFPGEAYEQYF
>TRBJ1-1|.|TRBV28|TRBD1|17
TGTGCCAGCAGTGATCCTATGGACAGGGAATTTCACACTGAAGCTTTCTTT
CASSDPMDREFHTEAFF
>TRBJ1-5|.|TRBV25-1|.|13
TGTGCCAGTTCCGGGGGTGACAATCAGCCCCAGCATTTT
CASSGGDNQPQHF
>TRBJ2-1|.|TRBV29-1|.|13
TGCAGCGTTGTGGTTCCTCTCTACAATGAGCAGTTCTTC
CSVVVPLYNEQFF
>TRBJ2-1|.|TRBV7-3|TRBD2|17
TGTGCCAGCAGCTTAAGGCCCAGCGGGGGGGAAAACAATGAGCAGTTCTTC
CASSLRPSGGENNEQFF
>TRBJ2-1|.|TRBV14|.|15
TGTGCCAGCAGAGACGGAGGCCTAGGCTACAATGAGCAGTTCTTC
CASRDGGLGYNEQFF
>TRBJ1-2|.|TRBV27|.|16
TGTGCCAGCAGTCCCCCGAGCGGCTTGGGTAACTATGGCTACACCTTC
CASSPPSGLGNYGYTF
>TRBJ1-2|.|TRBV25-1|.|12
TGTGCCAGCAGTTTGACTAGTTCCGGCTACACCTTC
CASSLTSSGYTF
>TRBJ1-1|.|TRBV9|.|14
TGTGCCAGCAGCCCACGGGGCCCACTTACTGAAGCTTTCTTT
CASSPRGPLTEAFF
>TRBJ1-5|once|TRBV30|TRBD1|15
TGTGCCTGGAGAAGACCCGGGACAGGGGGTCAGCCCCAGCATTTT
CAWRRPGTGGQPQHF